This T cell receptor beta chain was captured by sequencing in a study of vaccination effects on CD4 cells after COVID-19. After roughly ten days in culture, the CD4+ T cells were isolated. Vaccine administered to participants consisted of two doses of either BNT162b2 or mRNA-1273. IL-2 medium was substituted for half the medium on days 3 and 7. Overall study findings and caveats: Few convalescent patients and no early post-infection timepoints were included in the study.

Assay: immunoSEQ multiplex PCR; the TCRdb copy retains only in-frame clones and omits some. The sample includes about 57,000 clones, about 78% of them seen just once. This CDR3 is 13 amino acids long. Germline loops: CDR1 MNHEY, CDR2 SVGAGI. V was trimmed by 1 base and J by 5 bases, leaving 8 bases between them. Regarding this clone: Its antigen is unknown.

The receptor was derived from a human donor who received a COVID-19 vaccine. V and J are TRBV6-5 and TRBJ1-2; weak D call: TRBD1 (6 bases). This sample comprised CD4+ T cells from PBMCs cultured without peptide, obtained after COVID-19 vaccination. CDR3 DNA: TGTGCCAGCAGTTACTTGGACAGATATGGCTACACCTTC. Residues: CASSYLDRYGYTF.